Listed below are T cell receptor beta chains from one sample, sequenced in a study of blood T cell repertoires in COVID-19. Sequencing was performed with immunoSEQ multiplex PCR; in TCRdb, only in-frame clones are kept and a portion is missing. Here the sample spans roughly 86,000 clones, approximately 80% being singletons. The sample consisted of peripheral blood. Receptors were obtained from a woman in her seventies with acute or convalescent COVID-19. CDR3s include the opening cysteine and the closing phenylalanine or tryptophan. Fields, in order: V gene, clone size, D gene, J gene, CDR3 DNA, CDR3 protein. A D gene is named only where the DNA matches it firmly. Clone size is not always given. Where it is, it says once, few, many or a class for expanded clones.

TRBV27	NA	TRBD1	TRBJ2-2	TGTGCCAGCAGTATAGGACAGGATGCCGGGGAGCTGTTTTTT	CASSIGQDAGELFF
TRBV19	NA	NA	TRBJ1-5	TGTGCCAGTAGTCAGAGGACAGTTAGCAATCAGCCCCAGCATTTT	CASSQRTVSNQPQHF
TRBV29-1	few	TRBD1	TRBJ1-2	TGCAGCGTTGAAGGGGACAGGGCGATCTACACCTTC	CSVEGDRAIYTF
TRBV4-1	NA	NA	TRBJ1-6	TGCGCCAGCGAGGTTGGTCTACCAAATTCACCCCTCCACTTT	CASEVGLPNSPLHF
TRBV30	NA	TRBD1	TRBJ1-2	TGTGCCTGGAGCCCAGGGGGGGGCTACACCTTC	CAWSPGGGYTF
TRBV18	NA	NA	TRBJ2-7	TGTGCCAGCTCACCACTAACCCCGACAGTCCGCGAGCAGTACTTC	CASSPLTPTVREQYF
TRBV11-2	NA	NA	TRBJ2-5	TGTGCCAGCAGTCACAGGAGTTCGTACCAAGAGACCCAGTACTTC	CASSHRSSYQETQYF
TRBV11-1	NA	NA	TRBJ1-1	TGTGCCAGCAGCCCTGTGGGGGCCATGAACACTGAAGCTTTCTTT	CASSPVGAMNTEAFF
TRBV7-6	NA	NA	TRBJ1-6	TGTGCCAGCAGCCGCTCGGCACAGGGTGAATCACCCCTCCACTTT	CASSRSAQGESPLHF
TRBV9	NA	TRBD1	TRBJ1-2	TGTGCCAGCAGCGCGGACAGGGGTGACTATGGCTACACCTTC	CASSADRGDYGYTF
TRBV29-1	NA	NA	TRBJ2-1	TGCAGCGTTAACCGGGGGGCGAATTACAATGAGCAGTTCTTC	CSVNRGANYNEQFF
TRBV10-1	NA	TRBD1	TRBJ1-3	TGCGCCCCCAACGAAGGACAGGGTTTAGCTTGTGGAAACACCATATATTTT	CAPNEGQGLACGNTIYF
TRBV7-7	NA	TRBD1	TRBJ2-5	TGTGCTAGCAGCTTAGGTTGGGACAGGGGGCGAACAGAGACCCAGTACTTC	CASSLGWDRGRTETQYF
TRBV30	once	TRBD1	TRBJ1-5	TGTGCCTGGAGCGCCACGACAGGGTCCCAGCCCCAGCATTTT	CAWSATTGSQPQHF
TRBV30	NA	TRBD1	TRBJ1-3	TGTGCCTGGAGTGGACAGGGAGGAAACACCATATATTTT	CAWSGQGGNTIYF
TRBV27	NA	NA	TRBJ1-1	TGTGCCAGCAGTTTGCACAGGGTAGGGACTGAAGCTTTCTTT	CASSLHRVGTEAFF
TRBV2	few	NA	TRBJ1-2	TGTGCCACCGCAGAAGGAGGGGACTATGGCTACACCTTC	CATAEGGDYGYTF
TRBV15	NA	TRBD2	TRBJ2-1	TGTGCCACCAGCATTCGACTAGCGGGGGACCACAATGAGCAGTTCTTC	CATSIRLAGDHNEQFF
TRBV29-1	NA	NA	TRBJ1-2	TGCAGCGTTGACACGGATGGAGGGAACGGCTACACCTTC	CSVDTDGGNGYTF
TRBV19	NA	TRBD2	TRBJ2-3	TGTGCCACGGGACTAGCGGGGGATACGCAGTATTTT	CATGLAGDTQYF
TRBV28	few	NA	TRBJ2-7	TGTGCCAGCAGTTTATACCGACAGACAGAGCAGTACTTC	CASSLYRQTEQYF
TRBV5-1	NA	NA	TRBJ2-7	TGCGCCAGCAGCTTGGCCTCAGGTTACGAGCAGTACTTC	CASSLASGYEQYF
TRBV21-1	NA	NA	TRBJ1-2	TGTGCCAGCAGCAAAGCTGGCAGGGCTAACTATGGCTACACCTTC	CASSKAGRANYGYTF
TRBV24-1	NA	TRBD1	TRBJ2-7	TGTGCCACCTCAGCCCGGGACAGGGGTCCCAACGAGCAGTACTTC	CATSARDRGPNEQYF
TRBV19	few	TRBD1	TRBJ1-1	TGTGCCAGTGAACCGGGACAGGACTTTGGAGCTTTCTTT	CASEPGQDFGAFF
TRBV29-1	NA	NA	TRBJ1-6	TGCAGCGTTTCCAGGGACTATAATTCACCCCTCCACTTT	CSVSRDYNSPLHF
TRBV6-5	few	NA	TRBJ1-1	TGTGCCAGCAGTTACTCGGGGGGGGACACTGAAGCTTTCTTT	CASSYSGGDTEAFF
TRBV5-1	NA	TRBD2	TRBJ2-7	TGCGCCAGCAGTCTCGGGGGGGCCTCCTACGAGCAGTACTTC	CASSLGGASYEQYF
TRBV30	few	NA	TRBJ1-6	TGTGCCTGGAGTCTTTCGGGACTTCCTCGACGCTCCTATAATTCACCCCTCCACTTT	CAWSLSGLPRRSYNSPLHF
TRBV4-1	NA	NA	TRBJ1-3	TGCGCCAGCAGCCAAGGGGCCGCCCAAGACGGCACCATATATTTT	CASSQGAAQDGTIYF
TRBV18	NA	TRBD2	TRBJ2-7	TGTGCCAGCTCTCCAACCCTCGCGGGGGGAGCCTACGAGCAGTACTTC	CASSPTLAGGAYEQYF
TRBV5-1	NA	NA	TRBJ1-2	TGCGCCAGCAGCTTGGGCTTAGCGGGGAACTATGGCTACACCTTC	CASSLGLAGNYGYTF
TRBV28	NA	TRBD1	TRBJ1-6	TGTGCCAGCAACCCAGGGGGGTTTAATTCACCCCTCCACTTT	CASNPGGFNSPLHF
TRBV5-5	NA	NA	TRBJ2-1	TGTGCCAGCAGCTTGCATGCGGGACAGACCTACAATGAGCAGTTCTTC	CASSLHAGQTYNEQFF
TRBV5-1	NA	TRBD1	TRBJ1-2	TGCGCCAGCAGCTTGGTCGGACAGGGAATACTCTATGGCTACACCTTC	CASSLVGQGILYGYTF
TRBV5-6	once	TRBD2	TRBJ2-7	TGTGCCAGCAGCTTGACTAGCGGGGGCTATACTACCGGGTACGAGCAGTACTTC	CASSLTSGGYTTGYEQYF
TRBV18	few	TRBD1	TRBJ1-1	TGTGCCAGCTCACCGGACAGGGACTGGATGGCTTTCTTT	CASSPDRDWMAFF
TRBV29-1	NA	NA	TRBJ1-1	TGCAGCGTTGTTCTGACTGAAGCTTTCTTT	CSVVLTEAFF
TRBV7-3	NA	NA	TRBJ1-1	TGTGCCAGCAGCTATGGAGGGAACACTGAAGCTTTCTTT	CASSYGGNTEAFF
TRBV12-3/TRBV12-4	NA	NA	TRBJ1-4	TGTGCCAGCAAGGAGTTAAGACATGAAAAACTGTTTTTT	CASKELRHEKLFF
TRBV6-2/TRBV6-3	NA	TRBD1	TRBJ1-1	TGTGCCAGCAGTTATAACATTCGGACAGGGGCTGAAGCTTTCTTT	CASSYNIRTGAEAFF
TRBV30	NA	TRBD1	TRBJ1-4	TGTGCCTGGAGTTCGGACAGGATCAATGAAAAACTGTTTTTT	CAWSSDRINEKLFF
TRBV5-1	NA	NA	TRBJ1-1	TGCGCCAGCAGACCAGGACAGCTCATGAACACTGAAGCTTTCTTT	CASRPGQLMNTEAFF
TRBV19	many	NA	TRBJ1-2	TGTGCCAGTAGTGCCGACAAAGGCTACACCTTC	CASSADKGYTF
TRBV10-1	NA	NA	TRBJ2-5	TGCGCCATTGCGACAGCAGAGACCCAGTACTTC	CAIATAETQYF
TRBV19	NA	TRBD1	TRBJ1-4	TGTGCCAGTAGTAAAGGGGACAGCCATGAAAAACTGTTTTTT	CASSKGDSHEKLFF